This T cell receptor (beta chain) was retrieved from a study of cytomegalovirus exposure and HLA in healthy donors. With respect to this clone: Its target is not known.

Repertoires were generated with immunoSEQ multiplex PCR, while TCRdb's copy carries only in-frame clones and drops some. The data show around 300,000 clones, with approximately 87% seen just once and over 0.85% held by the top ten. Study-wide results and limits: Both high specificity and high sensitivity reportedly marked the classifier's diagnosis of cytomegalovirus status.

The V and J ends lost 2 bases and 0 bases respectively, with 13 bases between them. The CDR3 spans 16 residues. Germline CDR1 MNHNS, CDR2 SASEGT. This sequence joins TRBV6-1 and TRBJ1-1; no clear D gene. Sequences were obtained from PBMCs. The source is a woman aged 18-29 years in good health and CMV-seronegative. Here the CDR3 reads CASSELKERMNTEAFF. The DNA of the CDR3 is TGTGCCAGCAGTGAACTAAAGGAGCGGATGAACACTGAAGCTTTCTTT.